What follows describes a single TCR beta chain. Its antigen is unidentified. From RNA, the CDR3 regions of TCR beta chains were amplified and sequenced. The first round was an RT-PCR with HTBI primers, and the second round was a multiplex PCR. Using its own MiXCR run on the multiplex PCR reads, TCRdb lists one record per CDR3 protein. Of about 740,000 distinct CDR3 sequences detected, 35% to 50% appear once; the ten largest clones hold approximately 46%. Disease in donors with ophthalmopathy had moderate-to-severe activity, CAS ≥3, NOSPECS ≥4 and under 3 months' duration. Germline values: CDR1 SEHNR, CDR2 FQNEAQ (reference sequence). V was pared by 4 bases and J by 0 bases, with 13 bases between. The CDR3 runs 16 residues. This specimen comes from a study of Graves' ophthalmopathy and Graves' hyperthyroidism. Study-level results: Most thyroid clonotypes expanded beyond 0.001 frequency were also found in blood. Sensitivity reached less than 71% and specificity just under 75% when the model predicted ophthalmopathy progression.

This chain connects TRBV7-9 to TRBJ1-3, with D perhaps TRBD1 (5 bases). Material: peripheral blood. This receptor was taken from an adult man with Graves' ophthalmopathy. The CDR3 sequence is CASSSVGPHSGNTIYF. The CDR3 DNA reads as TGTGCCAGCAGCTCCGTGGGACCGCACTCTGGAAACACCATATATTTT.